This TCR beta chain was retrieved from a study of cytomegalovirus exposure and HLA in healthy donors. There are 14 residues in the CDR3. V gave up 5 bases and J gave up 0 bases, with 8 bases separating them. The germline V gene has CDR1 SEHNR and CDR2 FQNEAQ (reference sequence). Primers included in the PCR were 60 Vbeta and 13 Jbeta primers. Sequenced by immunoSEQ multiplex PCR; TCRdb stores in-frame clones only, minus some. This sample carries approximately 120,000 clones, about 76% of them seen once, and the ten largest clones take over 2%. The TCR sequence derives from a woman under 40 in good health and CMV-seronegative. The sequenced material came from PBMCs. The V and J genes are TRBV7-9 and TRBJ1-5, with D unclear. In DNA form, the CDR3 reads TGTGCCAGCAGCCCCTCTAATAGCAATCAGCCCCAGCATTTT. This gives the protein CASSPSNSNQPQHF. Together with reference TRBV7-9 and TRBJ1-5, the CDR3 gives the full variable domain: DTGVSQNPRHKITKRGQNVTFRCDPISEHNRLYWYRQTLGQGPEFLTYFQNEAQLEKSRLLSDRFSAERPKGSFSTLEIQRTEQGDSAMYLCASSPSNSNQPQHFGDGTRLSIL.